This section outlines one T cell receptor beta chain sequence together with its context. Its antigen is currently unknown. Expressed TCRB transcripts were sequenced, since all the RNA that had been isolated was reverse transcribed. Measured with immunoSEQ multiplex PCR; TCRdb has only the in-frame clones, and not every one. The sample lists 550,000 to 850,000 clones, 13% occurring once. The data were obtained in a study of beta chain features in type 1 diabetes. The overall study: Age, gender and cell yields were similar between patients and healthy donors.

This CDR3 has 14 amino acids. Germline lookup yields CDR1 SGHTA and CDR2 FQGNSA. Between the trimmed V and J ends, which lost 3 bases and 4 bases, there was a span of 12 bases. A sort by CD45RO/CCR7/CD25/CD127/CD95/CD27 yielded CD4+ naive, central memory, regulatory and stem cell-like memory cells. Whole-study results and caveats: Patients with Type 1 diabetes showed moderately but significantly shorter TCRB CDR3s in all four CD4+ subsets. There were fewer insertions and more deletions at the VDJ junctions of type 1 diabetes patients.

The J gene is TRBJ1-2, the V gene TRBV7-2; D might be TRBD1 (6 bases). The specimen was naive CD4+ T cells from blood. The clonotype originates from a man aged 18 to 30 with type 1 diabetes. The CDR3 protein is CASSFWGAIYGYTF. DNA for the CDR3: TGTGCCAGCAGCTTTTGGGGGGCCATCTATGGCTACACCTTC.